The clone carrying this T cell receptor (beta chain) was recorded a few times. Its antigen is not identified. The data derive from a study of T-cell reconstitution after alpha-beta-depleted transplantation in children. Whole-study results and caveats: Several hundred expanded graft clones reportedly gave rise to the alpha-beta T cells present about two months after transplant.

Unique molecular identifiers were incorporated into the prepared TCRbeta library. TCRdb recomputed calls from the PCR reads with MiXCR, one row per CDR3 protein. Of 450,000 to 550,000 distinct CDR3 sequences detected, 9.5% to 12% appear once; the ten largest clones hold approximately 15%. Sequenced here: PBMCs, mostly from graft donor cells, sampled 180 days after TCRalphabeta/CD19-depleted stem cell transplant. The receptor was derived from a female patient younger than 10 who had a stem cell transplant for aplastic anemia, so the T cells may come from the graft donor.

CDR3 residues: CASSLLLGEDGEAFF. The CDR3 DNA reads as TGTGCCAGCAGTTTATTACTGGGGGAGGATGGTGAAGCTTTCTTT. This chain joins TRBV28 and TRBJ1-1; D possibly corresponds to TRBD1 (5 bases). Germline loops: CDR1 MDHEN, CDR2 SYDVKM. With 1 base removed from V and 7 bases from J, the gap between germline ends came to 16 bases. The CDR3 is made up of 15 amino acids.